Included here is one T cell receptor (beta chain) sequence, with context. Its specificity is not known. Specified time point: blood from clinic visit 5 months post-surgery; TSC patient then seizure free. Surgery cases with the highest brain T cell transcript signatures were chosen for sequencing. The protocol was immunoSEQ multiplex PCR, while the TCRdb copy is restricted to in-frame clones and leaves out a portion. The repertoire holds 340,000 or so clones, with 93% as singletons. This record belongs to a study of brain T cells in children with intractable seizures. Regarding the study as a whole: Viral specificity was inferred only from CDR3 similarity; HCMV serostatus was unknown.

The junction had 5 bases not matched to a gene; V was cut back by 1 base and J by 3 bases. The CDR3 contains 16 residues. The germline CDR1 and CDR2 sequences are LGHDT and YNNKEL (reference sequence). V and J are TRBV3-1 (or the pseudogene TRBV3-2) and TRBJ2-1; TRBD2 agrees at 8 bases. The receptor was derived from a boy less than two years old with tuberous sclerosis and intractable seizures. Sequenced here: peripheral blood, sampled 4 to 5 months after surgery. The CDR3 sequence: CASSQAGAGVYNEQFF. The CDR3 nucleotides read TGTGCCAGCAGCCAAGCAGGAGCGGGGGTCTACAATGAGCAGTTCTTC.